A selection of T cell receptor beta chains follows, all from one sample in a study of technical replicates of blood from four donors. Only in-frame clones appear in the TCRdb table, and some are missing; sequencing was by immunoSEQ multiplex PCR. Of roughly 92,000 clones in the sample, roughly 95% were seen once. Sample: T cells isolated from PBMCs. Receptor source: a human donor in good health. The CDR3 runs from the conserved cysteine through the conserved F or W. Fields, in order: V gene, J gene, CDR3 length, clone size, D gene, CDR3 DNA, CDR3 protein. The D gene is left open where the match is weak. Where a row states a size, it is once, few, many or the class of an expanded clone; other rows omit it.

v_call: TRBV19
j_call: TRBJ1-2
cdr3_length: 15
clone_size: NA
d_call: TRBD1
cdr3_nt: TGTGCCAGTAGTATGATCGACAGGGGGCCCCATGGCTACACCTTC
cdr3_aa: CASSMIDRGPHGYTF

v_call: TRBV2
j_call: TRBJ1-2
cdr3_length: 15
clone_size: NA
d_call: TRBD1
cdr3_nt: TGTGCCAGCAGCCTGGGACAGGGGAGTACCTATGGCTACACCTTC
cdr3_aa: CASSLGQGSTYGYTF

v_call: TRBV7-8
j_call: TRBJ2-3
cdr3_length: 14
clone_size: NA
d_call: NA
cdr3_nt: TGTGCCAGCAGCTTAGTGTCGGGCACAGATACGCAGTATTTT
cdr3_aa: CASSLVSGTDTQYF

v_call: TRBV6-6
j_call: TRBJ1-1
cdr3_length: 12
clone_size: NA
d_call: NA
cdr3_nt: TGTGCCAGCAGCGTCACAAACACTGAAGCTTTCTTT
cdr3_aa: CASSVTNTEAFF

v_call: TRBV28
j_call: TRBJ1-1
cdr3_length: 17
clone_size: NA
d_call: NA
cdr3_nt: TGTGCCAGCAGTTTACGTTACAGGGAAAAAGGAGTTAGTGAAGCTTTCTTT
cdr3_aa: CASSLRYREKGVSEAFF

v_call: TRBV4-1
j_call: TRBJ2-2
cdr3_length: 17
clone_size: NA
d_call: TRBD2
cdr3_nt: TGCGCCAGCAGCCAGCTTCTAGCGGGGGCGAACACCGGGGAGCTGTTTTTT
cdr3_aa: CASSQLLAGANTGELFF

v_call: TRBV2
j_call: TRBJ2-3
cdr3_length: 17
clone_size: NA
d_call: TRBD2
cdr3_nt: TGTGCCAGCAGTGAAAATTTAGCGGGAGGGCCCCCAGATACGCAGTATTTT
cdr3_aa: CASSENLAGGPPDTQYF

v_call: TRBV10-1
j_call: TRBJ2-7
cdr3_length: 13
clone_size: NA
d_call: TRBD1
cdr3_nt: TGCGCCAGCAGTGTGACAGGGGCGGCAGAGCAGTACTTC
cdr3_aa: CASSVTGAAEQYF

v_call: TRBV25-1
j_call: TRBJ2-7
cdr3_length: 13
clone_size: NA
d_call: NA
cdr3_nt: TGTGCCAGCAGTGAACAGGGGCGGGACGAGCAGTACTTC
cdr3_aa: CASSEQGRDEQYF

v_call: TRBV6-1
j_call: TRBJ2-5
cdr3_length: 15
clone_size: NA
d_call: TRBD1
cdr3_nt: TGTGCCAGCAGTGAAGGGGACAGGGTAAGAGAGACCCAGTACTTC
cdr3_aa: CASSEGDRVRETQYF

v_call: TRBV4-2
j_call: TRBJ1-2
cdr3_length: 15
clone_size: NA
d_call: NA
cdr3_nt: TGTGCCAGCAGCCAAGATCCGACAGGACTCTATGGCTACACCTTC
cdr3_aa: CASSQDPTGLYGYTF

v_call: TRBV9
j_call: TRBJ1-2
cdr3_length: 13
clone_size: NA
d_call: TRBD1
cdr3_nt: TGTGCCAGCAGCGTAACAGGGGAGGAGGGCTACACCTTC
cdr3_aa: CASSVTGEEGYTF

v_call: TRBV7-9
j_call: TRBJ2-3
cdr3_length: 12
clone_size: NA
d_call: NA
cdr3_nt: TGTGCCAGCAGCTTTTTCGCAGATACGCAGTATTTT
cdr3_aa: CASSFFADTQYF

v_call: TRBV5-4
j_call: TRBJ1-2
cdr3_length: 13
clone_size: few
d_call: NA
cdr3_nt: TGTGCCAGCAGCCAGACTTCAGGGTTTGGCTACACCTTC
cdr3_aa: CASSQTSGFGYTF

v_call: TRBV10-2
j_call: TRBJ1-1
cdr3_length: 15
clone_size: NA
d_call: TRBD1
cdr3_nt: TGCGCCACTTCAGACAGGGGGCGCGTGAACACTGAAGCTTTCTTT
cdr3_aa: CATSDRGRVNTEAFF

v_call: TRBV5-4
j_call: TRBJ2-2
cdr3_length: 17
clone_size: once
d_call: TRBD2
cdr3_nt: TGTGCCAGTGGTGCCGGGGGACTAGCGCTTAACACCGGGGAGCTGTTTTTT
cdr3_aa: CASGAGGLALNTGELFF

v_call: TRBV7-9
j_call: TRBJ2-5
cdr3_length: 16
clone_size: NA
d_call: NA
cdr3_nt: TGTGCCAGCAGCTTAGTACCGGGAAACAGCCAAGAGACCCAGTACTTC
cdr3_aa: CASSLVPGNSQETQYF

v_call: TRBV27
j_call: TRBJ2-1
cdr3_length: 16
clone_size: NA
d_call: TRBD1
cdr3_nt: TGTGCCAGCAGTTTGACGGGGGGACAGGGGGGCAATGAGCAGTTCTTC
cdr3_aa: CASSLTGGQGGNEQFF

v_call: TRBV28
j_call: TRBJ2-5
cdr3_length: 14
clone_size: NA
d_call: TRBD1
cdr3_nt: TGTGCCAGCAGTTTACAGGGACAGGTAGAGACCCAGTACTTC
cdr3_aa: CASSLQGQVETQYF

v_call: TRBV9
j_call: TRBJ1-5
cdr3_length: 13
clone_size: NA
d_call: NA
cdr3_nt: TGTGCCAGCAGCGTAGGCGGTTATCAGCCCCAGCATTTT
cdr3_aa: CASSVGGYQPQHF

v_call: TRBV2
j_call: TRBJ2-1
cdr3_length: 15
clone_size: NA
d_call: TRBD1
cdr3_nt: TGTGCCAGTCCTCGGGACAGGGGGGAATTCAATGAGCAGTTCTTC
cdr3_aa: CASPRDRGEFNEQFF

v_call: TRBV19
j_call: TRBJ1-4
cdr3_length: 16
clone_size: once
d_call: NA
cdr3_nt: TGTGCCAGTAGTATAGATCGCGATGCAACTAATGAAAAACTGTTTTTT
cdr3_aa: CASSIDRDATNEKLFF

v_call: TRBV27
j_call: TRBJ1-5
cdr3_length: 14
clone_size: NA
d_call: NA
cdr3_nt: TGTGCCAGCAGCTCAGACAGTCCCAGTCAGCCCCAGCATTTT
cdr3_aa: CASSSDSPSQPQHF

v_call: TRBV29-1
j_call: TRBJ2-7
cdr3_length: 13
clone_size: NA
d_call: NA
cdr3_nt: TGCAGCGTGAGACTAGTAGCGTCCTACGAGCAGTACTTC
cdr3_aa: CSVRLVASYEQYF